The clone carrying this TCR beta chain turned up a few times. J gave up 4 bases and V 2 bases, and 4 bases lay outside the gene matches. There are 15 residues in the CDR3. Per the germline V gene, CDR1 is KGHDR and CDR2 is SFDVKD. MiXCR, applied by TCRdb to the 5' RACE reads, yields one record per CDR3 protein. The sample lists around 26,000 distinct CDR3 sequences; more than 4.5% were seen once. The data were taken from a study of early T cells in non-severe SARS-CoV-2 infection. Sequencing input: whole blood. V usage is TRBV24-1 and J usage is TRBJ2-3; 8 nucleotides align to TRBD1. This clonotype was sampled from an adult who was a healthcare worker with PCR-confirmed SARS-CoV-2 infection or an uninfected control (not recorded which). CDR3 coding DNA: TGTGCCACCAGTGATTCAATACAGGGGGCAGATACGCAGTATTTT. Translation: CATSDSIQGADTQYF.